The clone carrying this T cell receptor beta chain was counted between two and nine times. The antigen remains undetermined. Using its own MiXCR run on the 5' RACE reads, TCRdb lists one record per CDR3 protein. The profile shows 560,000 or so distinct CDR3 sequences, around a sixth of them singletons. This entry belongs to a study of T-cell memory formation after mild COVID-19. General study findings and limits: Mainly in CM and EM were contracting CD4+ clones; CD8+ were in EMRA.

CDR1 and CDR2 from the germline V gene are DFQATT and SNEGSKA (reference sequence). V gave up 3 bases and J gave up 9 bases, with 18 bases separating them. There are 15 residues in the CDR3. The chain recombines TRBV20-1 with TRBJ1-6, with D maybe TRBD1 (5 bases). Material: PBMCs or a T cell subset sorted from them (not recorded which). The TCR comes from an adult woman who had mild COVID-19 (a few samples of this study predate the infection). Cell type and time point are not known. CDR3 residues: CSASPGTGIPSPLHF. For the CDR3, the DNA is TGCAGTGCTAGTCCCGGGACGGGAATTCCTTCACCCCTCCACTTT.